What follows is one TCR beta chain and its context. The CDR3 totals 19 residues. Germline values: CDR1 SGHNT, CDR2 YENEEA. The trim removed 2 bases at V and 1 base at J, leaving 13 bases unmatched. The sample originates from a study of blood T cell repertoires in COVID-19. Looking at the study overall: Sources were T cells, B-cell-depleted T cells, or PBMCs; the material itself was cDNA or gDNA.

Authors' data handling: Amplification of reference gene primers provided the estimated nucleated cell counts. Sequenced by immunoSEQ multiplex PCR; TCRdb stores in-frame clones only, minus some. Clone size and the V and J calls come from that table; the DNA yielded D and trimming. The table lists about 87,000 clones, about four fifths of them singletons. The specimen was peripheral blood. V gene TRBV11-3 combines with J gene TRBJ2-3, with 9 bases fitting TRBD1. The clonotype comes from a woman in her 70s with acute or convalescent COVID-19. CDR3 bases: TGTGCCAGCAGCTTACAACGGGTGGGATGGACAGGGGGCACAGATACGCAGTATTTT. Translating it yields CASSLQRVGWTGGTDTQYF.